This T cell receptor (beta chain) derives from a study of PD-L1 blockade in urothelial cancer (dated by TCRdb to the late 2010s). Regarding the complete study: All patients started therapy in about 2014 and received atezolizumab 1,200 mg intravenously every 3 weeks. About 90% of the 29 patients were males with bladder-origin urothelial cancer, and about 65% of the roughly 30 reported a prior smoking history. An ECOG performance status of 0 or 1 was recorded for the patients, and 0 to 3 prior chemotherapy regimens had been received by the patients. Blood samples were analyzed at two time points: 3 weeks after treatment start (second dose) and 6 weeks after treatment start. Blood samples yielded a median of roughly 140,000 T cells and approximately 83,000 unique TCRs, with median clonality roughly 0.082. The study was an exploratory multi-omic analysis of somatic, immune and clinical correlates of response to PD-L1 blockade with atezolizumab in urothelial cancer. Pretreatment tumor samples and matched peripheral blood, collected serially before and after atezolizumab treatment, underwent TCR sequencing. Durable clinical benefit was defined as progression-free survival longer than 6 months, and TCR features were also tested against progression-free and overall survival. In the same patients, whole exome sequencing and RNA sequencing of pretreatment tumors were performed in addition to TCR sequencing. Roughly 9 patients reached durable clinical benefit, while fewer than 25 patients did not. Pretreatment blood TCR-seq was available for fewer than 30 patients, at least one posttreatment blood collection was obtained for some 25 patients, and tumor TCR-seq was available for some 25 patients. Broad study findings and their caveats: Among patients with durable benefit, tumor-associated TCR clones showed greater expansion in peripheral blood 3 weeks after treatment started (n = 22, p = 0.022). Improved progression-free and overall survival was associated with having pretreatment peripheral blood TCR clonality below the median. Because the sample size was small (n of about 27) and many of the analyses were exploratory, the results are meant to be hypothesis-generating.

A note on this clone: Its antigen target is currently unknown. Base qualities are not provided; no much larger clone lies one nucleotide away.

V and J lose 5 bases and 8 bases, and a span of 12 bases separates them. The CDR3 holds 12 amino acids from the cysteine to the phenylalanine. Here the CDR3 DNA is all that survives: 36 bases in frame from base 1. CDR1 and CDR2 (MNHNY, SVGAGI) derive from the germline V gene (reference sequence). The cohort comprised about 30 patients with locally advanced or metastatic urothelial carcinoma treated at Memorial Sloan Kettering on a trial protocol. Peripheral blood mononuclear cells were collected from each patient pretreatment and during treatment, giving between 1 and 8 total time points per patient. The Qiagen DNeasy Blood extraction kit was used to purify genomic DNA from total PBMCs and from tumor samples. PBMCs were collected pretreatment and during treatment and were isolated and stored as previously described. Synthetic TCR analog templates were spiked into each PCR so that absolute template abundance could be estimated from read counts. The immunoSEQ assay was used to amplify TCRbeta CDR3 regions from genomic DNA with bias-controlled V and J gene primers. Rearranged TCRbeta segments were sequenced at approximately 20X coverage. The original pipeline was this. Sequencing errors were corrected by clustering, and CDR3s were annotated against IMGT so that V, D and J genes could be assigned. Out-of-frame and stop-codon sequences were excluded, and only productive TCRbeta rearrangements were used in downstream analyses. Clonality was computed as one minus Shannon entropy normalized by the log of the number of unique productive sequences. Clones differing between time points or between blood and tumor were identified using Fisher's exact test with Benjamini-Hochberg correction, with an adjusted p below 0.01 applied as the threshold. The table comes from immuneACCESS by way of TCRdb, which keeps in-frame sequences with V and J called. Part of the clones is missing from these tables; in studies checked, under half for an unresolved V gene and the rest for unknown reasons. The DNA gave D and trimming, while V, J and clone size come from that table. The sample table shows tens of thousands of clones, and more than 75% are seen once. The ten largest clones add up to more than 15% of the sample.

This specimen consisted of PBMCs, obtained around atezolizumab (anti-PD-L1) treatment. This clonotype was sampled from a man aged 55 to 70 with urothelial cancer. The chain was built from TRBV6-6 and TRBJ1-2; the D gene is unclear. Read as DNA, the sequence is TGTGCCAGCAGTCCCGACGGGTTCGGCTACACCTTC. Translated, this is CASSPDGFGYTF.